This entry lists 30 T cell receptor beta chains sequenced from one sample in a study of resident and recirculating memory T cells in vitiligo. Profiled with immunoSEQ multiplex PCR; TCRdb holds only in-frame clones, not every one. This table holds more than 65,000 clones, roughly 92% found once. What was sequenced was blood. Receptors were obtained from a male donor with vitiligo.

This clone has only one observation. A read error may produce the germline difference seen at one junction end. This sequence joins TRBV5-1 and TRBJ2-5; a weak D match, TRBD1 (6 bases). CDR1 is SGHRS, CDR2 YFSETQ, per germline. CDR3 length: 16 amino acids. CDR3 protein: CASSTALDSAQGTQYF. CDR3 nucleotide sequence: TGCGCCAGCAGCACAGCCCTGGACAGTGCCCAAGGGACCCAGTACTTC.

The chain has TRBV6-5 and TRBJ1-4; TRBD1 agrees at 7 bases. V was pared by 4 bases and J by 8 bases, with 13 bases of the junction left unmatched. Germline V gene sequence: CDR1 MNHEY, CDR2 SVGAGI. This CDR3 region has 16 residues. CDR3 coding DNA: TGTGCCAGCAGTTCAACCTTGACAGGGTCAAGGGAAAAACTGTTTTTT. Amino acids: CASSSTLTGSREKLFF.

The chain employs TRBV6-6 and TRBJ1-6; D perhaps matches TRBD1 (5 bases). V shed 7 bases and J shed 7 bases, with 20 bases lying between them. The CDR3 runs 16 residues. CDR1 MNHNY and CDR2 SVGAGI come from the germline V gene (reference sequence). In DNA form, the CDR3 reads TGTGCCAGCACCCAGAGCAGGGCTGGGGCGAATTCACCCCTCCACTTT. Its protein is CASTQSRAGANSPLHF.

V usage is TRBV27 and J usage is TRBJ1-4; 7 positions agree with TRBD1. Germline lookup yields CDR1 MNHEY and CDR2 SMNVEV (reference sequence). The CDR3 runs 15 residues. V shed 5 bases and J 8 bases; nucleotides not matched to a gene: 11. The CDR3 sequence is CASSQTGLGYEKLFF. CDR3 in DNA: TGTGCCAGCAGTCAGACAGGGTTAGGGTACGAAAAACTGTTTTTT.

V usage is TRBV4-1 and J usage is TRBJ2-7; TRBD1 agrees at 9 bases. The trim removed 3 bases at V and 2 bases at J, leaving 5 bases unmatched. This CDR3 spans 15 amino acids. Per germline, CDR1 MGHRA and CDR2 YSYEKL. The CDR3 DNA reads TGCGCCAGCAGCCAGGGGGGACAGGGAGCCTACGAGCAGTACTTC. It yields the protein CASSQGGQGAYEQYF.

The chain has TRBV2 and TRBJ1-2; 9 bases match TRBD1. In germline, CDR1 is SNHLY, CDR2 FYNNEI. The V segment lost 3 bases and the J segment 6 bases; nucleotides outside the gene matches: 5. This CDR3 has 14 residues. In DNA form, the CDR3 reads TGTGCCAGCAGTGAGGGACAGGGAATTGATGGCTACACCTTC. This codes for CASSEGQGIDGYTF.

This clone was seen a handful of times. This rearrangement joins TRBV7-3 to TRBJ2-7, with 10 bases lining up with TRBD1. The CDR3 contains 14 residues. Trimming took 5 bases from V and 4 from J; bases not matched to a gene: 5. Looked up from germline, CDR1 is SGHTA and CDR2 is FQGTGA. CDR3 sequence: CASSPGTGVYEQYF. CDR3 bases: TGTGCCAGCAGCCCCGGGACAGGGGTATACGAGCAGTACTTC.

J is TRBJ2-5 and V is TRBV7-3; 8 bases map to TRBD2. The CDR3 is made up of 15 amino acids. V dropped 4 bases and J dropped 2; count of bases not matched to a gene: 6. The germline V gene has CDR1 SGHTA and CDR2 FQGTGA. CDR3 protein: CASSSQGLAQETQYF. In DNA form, the CDR3 reads TGTGCCAGCAGCTCCCAAGGACTAGCACAAGAGACCCAGTACTTC.

This clone was recorded only once. This sequence joins TRBV21-1 and TRBJ1-6; TRBD1, the table's D call, lacks a check against the DNA. TRBV21-1 is a documented pseudogene. This CDR3 region has 15 residues. CDR3 bases: TGTGCCAGCAGCAAACTGGCAGAATATAATTCACCCCTCCACTTT. Protein product: CASSKLAEYNSPLHF.

V and J are TRBV27 and TRBJ2-7, with TRBD2 matching 7 bases. Germline lookup yields CDR1 MNHEY and CDR2 SMNVEV (reference sequence). This CDR3 is 16 amino acids long. Trimming cost V 2 bases and J 5 bases; bases outside gene matches: 12. The CDR3 nucleotides read TGTGCCAGCAGTTTAGCCTCAACCGGGGGAGGGGACGAGCAGTACTTC. This translates into CASSLASTGGGDEQYF.

CDR3 nucleotide sequence: TGTGCCACCAGCGACCCCGGGCAGCCGGGGTATGAGCAGTTCTTC. Protein product: CATSDPGQPGYEQFF. J is TRBJ2-1 and V is TRBV15, with D maybe TRBD2 (5 bases). The CDR3 runs to 15 residues. Germline values: CDR1 LNHNV, CDR2 YYDKDF (reference sequence). V lost 5 bases to trimming and J lost 8 bases, with 19 bases between them. Looking up the rest from reference TRBV15 and TRBJ2-1 gives the full variable domain: DAMVIQNPRYQVTQFGKPVTLSCSQTLNHNVMYWYQQKSSQAPKLLFHYYDKDFNNEADTPDNFQSRRPNTSFCFLDIRSPGLGDTAMYLCATSDPGQPGYEQFFGPGTRLTVL.

The chain combines TRBV5-4 with TRBJ2-1; D is unclear. V lost 4 bases and J 7 bases, leaving 9 bases between the germline ends. Germline V gives CDR1 SGHNT, CDR2 YYREEE (reference sequence). This CDR3 is 12 amino acids long. In DNA, the CDR3 is TGTGCCAGCAGCCTAACTATGAATGAGCAGTTCTTC. Translation gives CASSLTMNEQFF. The whole variable domain, remainder taken from reference TRBV5-4 and TRBJ2-1, is ETGVTQSPTHLIKTRGQQVTLRCSSQSGHNTVSWYQQALGQGPQFIFQYYREEENGRGNFPPRFSGLQFPNYSSELNVNALELDDSALYLCASSLTMNEQFFGPGTRLTVL.

The J gene is TRBJ1-1, the V gene TRBV5-6, with a tentative D call TRBD1 (6 bases). V was trimmed by 2 bases and J by 0 bases, leaving 17 bases between them. CDR3 size: 17 residues. Germline CDR1 SGHDT, CDR2 YYEEEE. The CDR3, as DNA: TGTGCCAGCAGCTTTGGGGGGGCCCAACCTATGAACACTGAAGCTTTCTTT. Residues: CASSFGGAQPMNTEAFF.

As DNA, the CDR3 is TGTGCCAGCAGCTTGGGTGGAGGGACGAGCTATGGCTACACCTTC. This gives the protein CASSLGGGTSYGYTF. This chain links TRBV5-6 with TRBJ1-2; TRBD1 might be the D (5 bases). The CDR3 is made up of 15 amino acids. Germline CDR1 reads SGHDT; CDR2 reads YYEEEE. V lost 0 bases and J lost 4, with 13 bases in between.

The chain is built from TRBV5-1 and TRBJ2-3, with 14 positions matching TRBD2. The ends lost 6 bases at V and 2 bases at J; junction bases unmatched: 20. Germline V lookup: CDR1 SGHRS, CDR2 YFSETQ. This CDR3 contains 21 residues. The CDR3 nucleotides read TGCGCCAGCACCAACCCCGGGAGGACTAGCGGGGGGCCCCGCCTCACAGATACGCAGTATTTT. Protein sequence: CASTNPGRTSGGPRLTDTQYF.

The chain employs TRBV7-3 and TRBJ2-1, with a weak D call TRBD2 (6 bases). V was shortened by 5 bases and J by 2 bases, with 13 bases between the two germline ends. The CDR3 runs to 15 residues. Germline CDR1 reads SGHTA; CDR2 reads FQGTGA. The CDR3, as DNA: TGTGCCAGCAGCCGACGAGCGGGCACCTACAATGAGCAGTTCTTC. Amino acid sequence: CASSRRAGTYNEQFF.

The gene calls are TRBV25-1 and TRBJ2-7, with a possible D match to TRBD1 (5 bases). CDR3 size: 13 residues. In germline, CDR1 is MGHDK, CDR2 SYGVNS. Trimming stripped 3 bases from V and 7 bases from J, with 13 bases between. The CDR3, as DNA: TGTGCCAGCAGTGACCTCAACAGGTATGAGCAGTACTTC. It specifies CASSDLNRYEQYF.

This sequence joins TRBV7-2 and TRBJ1-5; 8 nucleotides agree with TRBD1. V dropped 5 bases and J dropped 15; count of bases not matched to a gene: 9. Germline CDR1 and CDR2: SGHTA and FQGNSA. The CDR3 spans 12 residues. The CDR3 DNA follows: TGTGCCAGCAGCCGACAGGGGACGGCCATGCATTTT. It encodes CASSRQGTAMHF.

The chain carries TRBV9 and TRBJ1-1; TRBD1 is a possible D gene (6 bases). This CDR3 region has 18 residues. The germline gives CDR1 SGDLS, CDR2 YYNGEE. V was cut by 0 bases and J by 1 base, with 19 bases left in between. Here the CDR3 DNA reads TGTGCCAGCAGCGTAGAGGGGGAACCACAGGGCGGGAACACTGAAGCTTTCTTT. This encodes CASSVEGEPQGGNTEAFF. Looking up the rest from reference TRBV9 and TRBJ1-1 gives the full variable domain: DSGVTQTPKHLITATGQRVTLRCSPRSGDLSVYWYQQSLDQGLQFLIQYYNGEERAKGNILERFSAQQFPDLHSELNLSSLELGDSALYFCASSVEGEPQGGNTEAFFGQGTRLTVV.

The chain employs TRBV30 and TRBJ1-6, with 7 bases fitting TRBD1. Germline assignment: CDR1 GTSNPN and CDR2 SVGIG (reference sequence). The CDR3 length is 13 residues. The V gene end was trimmed by 3 bases and the J gene end by 10 bases; junction bases not matched to a gene: 6. CDR3 sequence reads: CAWRPGGSSPLHF. CDR3 nucleotides: TGTGCCTGGAGACCAGGGGGTTCGTCACCCCTCCACTTT.

The chain recombines TRBV13 with TRBJ1-6, with a tentative D call TRBD1 (6 bases). Germline V CDR1 and CDR2: PRHDT, FYEKMQ (reference sequence). V lost 6 bases and J lost 7, with 19 bases in between. This CDR3 contains 16 residues. CDR3 residues: CASSRRAGEGNSPLHF. The CDR3 DNA follows: TGTGCCAGCAGTCGCCGCGCAGGGGAGGGGAATTCACCCCTCCACTTT.

The chain is built from TRBV2 and TRBJ1-1; D call uncertain. CDR1 is SNHLY, CDR2 FYNNEI, per germline. This CDR3 contains 11 residues. V was pared by 8 bases and J by 1 base, with 5 bases between. CDR3 region: CASGGNTEAFF. CDR3 nucleotides: TGTGCCAGCGGAGGGAACACTGAAGCTTTCTTT.

The CDR3 bases are TGTGCCAGCAGCTTAGCGCCGAGGGGGGGCGAGAAGACCCAGTACTTC. It yields the protein CASSLAPRGGEKTQYF. This chain links TRBV7-9 with TRBJ2-5; D possibly corresponds to TRBD2 (7 bases). CDR3 length: 16 amino acids. The germline V gene encodes CDR1 SEHNR and CDR2 FQNEAQ (reference sequence). Trimming cost V 0 bases and J 6 bases, with 17 bases left between them.

V and J are TRBV10-3 and TRBJ1-5; D is perhaps TRBD1 (6 bases). With 7 bases removed from V and 4 bases from J, the gap between germline ends came to 11 bases. The CDR3 totals 13 residues. Germline CDR1 is ENHRY and CDR2 is SYGVKD. The CDR3 nucleotides read TGTGCCATCACGGCAGGGGCGAATCAGCCCCAGCATTTT. The encoded protein is CAITAGANQPQHF.

The chain carries TRBV4-1 and TRBJ1-5, with TRBD1 as a possible D gene (5 bases). Germline V gives CDR1 MGHRA, CDR2 YSYEKL. Between the trimmed V and J ends, which lost 2 bases and 4 bases, there was a span of 12 bases. The CDR3 is 15 amino acids. The DNA for the CDR3 is TGCGCCAGCAGCCAACGCAGGGATTTTAATCAGCCCCAGCATTTT. Amino acids: CASSQRRDFNQPQHF.

In DNA, the CDR3 is TGTGCCAGCACGTTGTTGGGACAAACGAACACCGGGGAGCTGTTTTTT. This codes for CASTLLGQTNTGELFF. This chain links TRBV2 with TRBJ2-2; TRBD1 is a possible D gene (6 bases). The V gene's germline CDR1 is SNHLY and CDR2 FYNNEI. The V gene lost 7 bases and the J gene lost 0 bases, with 15 bases spanning the gap. This CDR3 region has 16 residues.

The J gene is TRBJ2-1, the V gene TRBV9; the match to TRBD1 covers 9 bases. The CDR3 extends over 15 amino acids. Trimming took 3 bases from V and 6 from J; bases not matched to a gene: 7. Germline V gene data show CDR1 as SGDLS and CDR2 as YYNGEE. CDR3: CASSAPDRGSNEQFF. As DNA, the CDR3 is TGTGCCAGCAGCGCACCGGACAGGGGAAGCAATGAGCAGTTCTTC.

The chain employs TRBV7-2 and TRBJ1-4; D gene unclear. The V and J ends lost 5 bases and 8 bases respectively, with 21 bases between them. Germline V gene data show CDR1 as SGHTA and CDR2 as FQGNSA. The CDR3 covers 16 residues. CDR3 in DNA: TGTGCCAGCAGCCTAGGTGGGAATCACGCGGGGGAAAAACTGTTTTTT. As protein: CASSLGGNHAGEKLFF.

The chain combines TRBV5-6 with TRBJ1-6, with 11 bases identical to TRBD1. The CDR3 has 12 amino acids. The V and J ends lost 5 bases and 13 bases, in that order; junction bases with no gene match: 2. Per the germline V gene, CDR1 is SGHDT and CDR2 is YYEEEE. DNA for the CDR3: TGTGCCAGCAGGCGGGACAGGGGGCCCCTCCACTTT. Its translation is CASRRDRGPLHF.

The V call is TRBV5-4, the J call TRBJ2-2; 8 bases are shared with TRBD1. The V gene end was trimmed by 0 bases and the J gene end by 0 bases; junction bases not matched to a gene: 4. Germline V lookup: CDR1 SGHNT, CDR2 YYREEE (reference sequence). The CDR3 has 17 residues. CDR3 protein: CASSLDWTGPNTGELFF. The CDR3 DNA reads as TGTGCCAGCAGCTTGGACTGGACAGGGCCGAACACCGGGGAGCTGTTTTTT.